The present T cell receptor beta chain was sequenced within a study of blood T cell repertoires in COVID-19. Study summary: Researchers got acute and convalescent COVID-19 samples from the United States, Italy and Spain. T cells, B-cell-depleted T cells, or PBMCs provided the cDNA or gDNA that served as material.

Using immunoSEQ multiplex PCR, the repertoire was profiled, and TCRdb retains in-frame clones only, with some absent. The profile covers about 220,000 clones, with about 80% appearing a single time and about 1.3% taken by the ten largest. V was pared by 3 bases and J by 1 base, with 7 bases of the junction left unmatched. The germline V gene has CDR1 SGHAT and CDR2 FQNNGV. This CDR3 is built from 19 residues. This TCR was sampled from a woman aged 40 to 49 with acute COVID-19. Sequencing used PBMCs or T cells enriched from blood (not recorded which). The rearrangement joins TRBV11-2 to TRBJ2-2, with 14 bases matching TRBD2. The CDR3 bases are TGTGCCAGCAGCTTTCCGGGACTAGCGGGAGTTGGGAACACCGGGGAGCTGTTTTTT. This translates into CASSFPGLAGVGNTGELFF.